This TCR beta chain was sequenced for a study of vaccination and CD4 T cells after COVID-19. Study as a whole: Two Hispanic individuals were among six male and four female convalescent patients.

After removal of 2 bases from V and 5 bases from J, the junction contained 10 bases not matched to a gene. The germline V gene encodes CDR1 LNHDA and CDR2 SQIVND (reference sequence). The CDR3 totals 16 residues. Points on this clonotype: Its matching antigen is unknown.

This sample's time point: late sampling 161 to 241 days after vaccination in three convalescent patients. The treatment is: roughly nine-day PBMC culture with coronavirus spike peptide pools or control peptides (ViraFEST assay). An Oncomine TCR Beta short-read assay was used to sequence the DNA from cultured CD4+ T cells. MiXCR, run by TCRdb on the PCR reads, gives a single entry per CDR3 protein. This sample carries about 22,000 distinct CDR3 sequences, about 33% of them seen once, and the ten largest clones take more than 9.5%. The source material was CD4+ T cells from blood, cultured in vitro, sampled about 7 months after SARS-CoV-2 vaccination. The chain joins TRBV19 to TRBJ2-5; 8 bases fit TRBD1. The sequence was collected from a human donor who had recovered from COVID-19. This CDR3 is CASSIPRGRGRETQYF. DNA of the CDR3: TGTGCCAGTAGTATACCCCGTGGCAGGGGGCGGGAGACCCAGTACTTC. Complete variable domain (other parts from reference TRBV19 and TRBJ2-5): DGGITQSPKYLFRKEGQNVTLSCEQNLNHDAMYWYRQDPGQGLRLIYYSQIVNDFQKGDIAEGYSVSREKKESFPLTVTSAQKNPTAFYLCASSIPRGRGRETQYFGPGTRLLVL.